This T cell receptor beta chain came from a study of T cell responses to AZD1222 COVID-19 vaccine. Study in general: Investigators merged groups given second doses at roughly 4 or roughly 12 weeks. General study results and limits: Seropositive at baseline were only a handful of AZD1222 recipients.

The data were produced by immunoSEQ multiplex PCR, yet TCRdb's version contains in-frame clones alone and is incomplete. In the table there are approximately 73,000 clones, around four fifths of which are singletons. In regard to this clone: No antigen is known for it.

CDR3 length: 19 amino acids. Per the germline V gene, CDR1 is GTSNPN and CDR2 is SVGIG (reference sequence). The V and J ends lost 3 bases and 2 bases, in that order; junction bases with no gene match: 16. This TCR was recovered from an adult in good health. Sequencing used peripheral blood, obtained on day 0 of AZD1222 vaccination. The chain links TRBV30 to TRBJ1-5, with 10 bases fitting TRBD1. The CDR3 sequence: CAWSANGQGVIYGNQPQHF. The CDR3 nucleotides are TGTGCCTGGAGCGCCAATGGACAGGGGGTAATATATGGCAATCAGCCCCAGCATTTT.